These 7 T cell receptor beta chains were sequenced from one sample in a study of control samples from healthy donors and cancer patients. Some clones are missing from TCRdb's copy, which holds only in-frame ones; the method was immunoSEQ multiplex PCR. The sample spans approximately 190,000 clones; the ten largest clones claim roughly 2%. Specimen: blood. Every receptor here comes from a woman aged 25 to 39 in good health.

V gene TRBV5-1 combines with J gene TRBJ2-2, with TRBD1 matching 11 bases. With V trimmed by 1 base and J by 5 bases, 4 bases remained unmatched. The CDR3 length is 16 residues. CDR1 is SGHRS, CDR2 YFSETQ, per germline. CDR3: CASSLYGTGGTGELFF. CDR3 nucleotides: TGCGCCAGCAGCTTGTACGGGACAGGGGGTACCGGGGAGCTGTTTTTT.

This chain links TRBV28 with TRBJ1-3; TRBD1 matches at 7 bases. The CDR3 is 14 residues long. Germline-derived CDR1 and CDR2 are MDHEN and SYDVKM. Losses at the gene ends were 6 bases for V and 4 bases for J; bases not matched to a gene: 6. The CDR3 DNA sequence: TGTGCCAGCAGCCAATACAGGGGAGGAAACACCATATATTTT. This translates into CASSQYRGGNTIYF.

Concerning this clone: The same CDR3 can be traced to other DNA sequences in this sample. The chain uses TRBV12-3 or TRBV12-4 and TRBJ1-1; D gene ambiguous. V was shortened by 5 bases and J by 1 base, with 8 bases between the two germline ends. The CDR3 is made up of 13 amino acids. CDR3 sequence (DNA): TGTGCCAGCAGTCTGCAGGCGAACACTGAAGCTTTCTTT. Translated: CASSLQANTEAFF.

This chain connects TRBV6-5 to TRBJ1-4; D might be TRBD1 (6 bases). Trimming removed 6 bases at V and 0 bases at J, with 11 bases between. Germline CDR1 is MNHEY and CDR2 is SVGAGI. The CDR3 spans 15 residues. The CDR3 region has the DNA TGTGCCAGCAGAAAGGACAGAACAACTAATGAAAAACTGTTTTTT. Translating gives CASRKDRTTNEKLFF.

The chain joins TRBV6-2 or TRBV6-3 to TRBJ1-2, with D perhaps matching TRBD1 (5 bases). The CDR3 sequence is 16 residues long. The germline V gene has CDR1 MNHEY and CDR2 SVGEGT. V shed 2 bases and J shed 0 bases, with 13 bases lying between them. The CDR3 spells CASSYPQALSNYGYTF. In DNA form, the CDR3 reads TGTGCCAGCAGTTACCCACAGGCACTATCTAACTATGGCTACACCTTC.

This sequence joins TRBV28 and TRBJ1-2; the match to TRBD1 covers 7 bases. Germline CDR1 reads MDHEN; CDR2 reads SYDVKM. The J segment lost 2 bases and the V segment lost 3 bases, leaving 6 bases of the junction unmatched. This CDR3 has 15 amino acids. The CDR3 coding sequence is TGTGCCAGCAGTTTCCTCGGGGACAGCAACTATGGCTACACCTTC. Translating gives CASSFLGDSNYGYTF.

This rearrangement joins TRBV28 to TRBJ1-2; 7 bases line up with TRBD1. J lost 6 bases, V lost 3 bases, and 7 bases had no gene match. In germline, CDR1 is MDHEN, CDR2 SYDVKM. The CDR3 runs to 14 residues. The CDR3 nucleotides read TGTGCCAGCAGTTTGGGGGACAGACAGGATGGCTACACCTTC. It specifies CASSLGDRQDGYTF.